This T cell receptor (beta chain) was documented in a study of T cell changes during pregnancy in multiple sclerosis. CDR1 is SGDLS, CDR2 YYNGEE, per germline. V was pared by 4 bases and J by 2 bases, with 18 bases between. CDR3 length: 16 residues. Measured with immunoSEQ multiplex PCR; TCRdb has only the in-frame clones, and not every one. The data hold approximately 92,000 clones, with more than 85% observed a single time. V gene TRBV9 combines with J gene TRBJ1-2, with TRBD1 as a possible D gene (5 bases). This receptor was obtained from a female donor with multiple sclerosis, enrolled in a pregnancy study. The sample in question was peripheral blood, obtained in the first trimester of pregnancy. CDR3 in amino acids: CASSLSGGRGNYGYTF. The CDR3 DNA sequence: TGTGCCAGCAGCCTTTCCGGGGGTAGGGGAAACTATGGCTACACCTTC.